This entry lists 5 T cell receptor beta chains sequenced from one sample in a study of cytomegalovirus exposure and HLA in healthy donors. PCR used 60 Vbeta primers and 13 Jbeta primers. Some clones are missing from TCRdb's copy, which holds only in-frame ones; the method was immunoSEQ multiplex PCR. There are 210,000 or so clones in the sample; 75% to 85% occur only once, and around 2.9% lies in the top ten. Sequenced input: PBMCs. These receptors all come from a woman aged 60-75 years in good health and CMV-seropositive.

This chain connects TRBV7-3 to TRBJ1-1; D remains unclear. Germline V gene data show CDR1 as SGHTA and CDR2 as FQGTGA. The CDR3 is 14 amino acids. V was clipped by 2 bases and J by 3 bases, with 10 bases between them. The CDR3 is CASSLGGRDTEAFF. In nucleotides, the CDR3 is TGTGCCAGCAGCTTAGGAGGTCGGGACACTGAAGCTTTCTTT.

The CDR3 sequence is CASSPRGGPYEQYF. In DNA form, the CDR3 reads TGTGCCAGCAGCCCGCGGGGGGGCCCCTACGAGCAGTACTTC. The chain carries TRBV7-3 and TRBJ2-7; 9 nucleotides line up with TRBD2. The CDR3 is 14 residues long. Germline V gives CDR1 SGHTA, CDR2 FQGTGA. Trimming removed 5 bases from V and 2 bases from J; junction bases left unmatched: 4.

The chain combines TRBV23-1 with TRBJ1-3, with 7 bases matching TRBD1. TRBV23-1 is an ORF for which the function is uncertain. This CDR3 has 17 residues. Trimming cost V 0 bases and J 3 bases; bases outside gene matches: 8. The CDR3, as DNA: TGCGCCAGCAGTCAATCTGTCAGCAGGGGGAATGGAAACACCATATATTTT. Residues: CASSQSVSRGNGNTIYF.

This chain's CDR3 is CASSYNPPSGANVLTF. The CDR3 DNA reads as TGTGCCAGTAGTTACAACCCTCCCTCTGGGGCCAACGTCCTGACTTTC. V and J are TRBV19 and TRBJ2-6; D gene ambiguous. The germline V gene encodes CDR1 LNHDA and CDR2 SQIVND (reference sequence). Trimming stripped 5 bases from V and 0 bases from J, with 11 bases between. The CDR3 is made up of 16 amino acids. Supplemented by reference TRBV19 and TRBJ2-6, the full variable domain reads DGGITQSPKYLFRKEGQNVTLSCEQNLNHDAMYWYRQDPGQGLRLIYYSQIVNDFQKGDIAEGYSVSREKKESFPLTVTSAQKNPTAFYLCASSYNPPSGANVLTFGAGSRLTVL.

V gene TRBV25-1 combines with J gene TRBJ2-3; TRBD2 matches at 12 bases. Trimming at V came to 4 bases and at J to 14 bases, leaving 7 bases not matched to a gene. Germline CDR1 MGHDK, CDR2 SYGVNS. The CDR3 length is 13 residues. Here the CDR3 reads CASSVLAGGTRYF. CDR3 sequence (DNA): TGTGCCAGCAGTGTTCTAGCGGGGGGGACCCGGTATTTT.